The 23 T cell receptor delta chains presented below share a single source sample, sequenced in a study of gamma-delta chains in newborns, infants, children (dated by TCRdb to the late 2010s). The data were produced on an Illumina MiSeq. With CATT, TCRdb called clones again from the public reads; duplicate DNA rows were later joined. The sample table holds roughly 5,000 delta-chain clones, of which roughly 2.6% were seen once. The top ten constitute around 13% of the sample. Sequenced: blood. These receptors came from a child who was a newborn, infant or young child, either healthy, febrile or measles-vaccinated (not recorded which).

This clone showed up just a few times. In the same sample, other DNA sequences code for this CDR3. The V call is TRDV2, the J call TRDJ2; 11 bases map to TRDD3. Germline V gene data show CDR1 as GEAIGNYY and CDR2 as EKD. The junction had 12 bases not matched to a gene; V was cut back by 1 base and J by 0 bases. The CDR3 loop spans 20 amino acids. CDR3 nucleotide sequence: TGTGCCTGTGACACGCTTGGGCTGGGGGATACAAACCCTTTGACAGCACAACTCTTCTTT. Protein: CACDTLGLGDTNPLTAQLFF.

The J segment is TRDJ2; no V gene was assigned; the table gives TRDD3 as D, unverified against the DNA. The CDR3 loop spans 18 amino acids. CDR3 amino acids: CACGTVLPGGHLTAQLFF. The CDR3 DNA is TGTGCCTGTGGCACCGTTTTACCCGGGGGACACTTAACAGCACAACTCTTCTTT.

This clone was seen more than once but under ten times. A junction end diverges from the germline sequence, so it may reflect a read error. This specimen includes other DNA sequences encoding the same CDR3. The V and J genes are TRDV2 and TRDJ2, with TRDD3 identical over 9 bases. There are 15 residues in the CDR3. Germline CDR1 GEAIGNYY, CDR2 EKD. CDR3 sequence (DNA): TGTGCCTGTGACACCGGGGGATACAGGACAGCTCAACTCTTCTTT. Translated: CACDTGGYRTAQLFF.

The rearrangement uses TRDV2 and TRDJ2, with a tentative D call TRDD3 (6 bases). The CDR3 spans 14 residues. CDR1 GEAIGNYY and CDR2 EKD come from the germline V gene. V lost 3 bases to trimming and J lost 6 bases, with 13 bases between them. The CDR3 reads CACDLWGSSAQLFF. The CDR3 DNA sequence: TGTGCCTGTGACTTATGGGGGTCGTCAGCACAACTCTTCTTT.

The genes are TRDV2 and TRDJ3, with TRDD3 as a possible D gene (5 bases). This CDR3 region has 18 residues. Germline loops: CDR1 GEAIGNYY, CDR2 EKD. V gave up 0 bases and J gave up 0 bases, with 11 bases separating them. The CDR3 bases are TGTGCCTGTGACACCGTACCGGGGGCCTCCTGGGACACCCGACAGATGTTTTTC. Encoded protein: CACDTVPGASWDTRQMFF.

In its sample, this clone was seen a few times. The chain links TRDV2 to TRDJ3; 10 nucleotides line up with TRDD3. Germline V CDR1 and CDR2: GEAIGNYY, EKD. This CDR3 contains 19 residues. J was trimmed by 0 bases and V by 0 bases; bases with no gene match: 4. CDR3 DNA: TGTGCCTGTGACACCTGGGGGATACATGGCTCCTGGGACACCCGACAGATGTTTTTC. Its protein is CACDTWGIHGSWDTRQMFF.

With respect to this clone: A junction boundary mismatches the germline segment, possibly from a read error. The CDR3 loop reads CACDKLGDTAQPFF. The CDR3 coding sequence is TGTGCCTGTGACAAACTGGGGGATACAGCACAACCCTTCTTT. This chain connects TRDV2 to TRDJ2; 12 bases are a match to TRDD3. Germline CDR1 reads GEAIGNYY; CDR2 reads EKD. This CDR3 spans 14 amino acids.

This clone was observed a few times. V and J are TRDV2 and TRDJ3; 11 bases are a match to TRDD3. From germline, CDR1 is GEAIGNYY and CDR2 EKD. The ends lost 1 base at V and 2 bases at J; junction bases unmatched: 3. CDR3 length equals 18 residues. The CDR3 loop is CACDTGGYETWDTRQMFF. The CDR3 region has the DNA TGTGCCTGTGACACTGGGGGATACGAAACCTGGGACACCCGACAGATGTTTTTC.

V is TRDV2 and J is TRDJ3; 9 bases align to TRDD3. Germline CDR1 reads GEAIGNYY; CDR2 reads EKD. Unmatched junction bases numbered 15, after V lost 2 bases and J lost 2 bases. The CDR3 has 21 residues. The CDR3 protein is CACDNLLGDGRPTWDTRQMFF. CDR3 bases: TGTGCCTGTGACAATTTACTGGGGGACGGACGCCCCACCTGGGACACCCGACAGATGTTTTTC.

The chain is built from TRDV2 and TRDJ3, with 12 bases matching TRDD3. V lost 0 bases to trimming and J lost 6 bases; unmatched junction nucleotides: 2. Looked up from germline, CDR1 is GEAIGNYY and CDR2 is EKD. The CDR3 covers 17 residues. The CDR3 sequence is CACDTVLGDTDTRQMFF. The CDR3 nucleotides read TGTGCCTGTGACACCGTACTGGGGGATACGGACACCCGACAGATGTTTTTC.

This chain uses TRDV1 with TRDJ1, with 13 bases that match TRDD3. CDR3 length equals 25 residues. Germline V gene lookup returns CDR1 TSWWSYY and CDR2 QGS. V shed 2 bases and J 0 bases; nucleotides not matched to a gene: 27. The CDR3 here is CALGEGSLRFTGGYAGILYTDKLIF. The CDR3 nucleotides are TGTGCTCTTGGGGAAGGGTCCCTCCGCTTTACTGGGGGATACGCGGGGATTCTGTACACCGATAAACTCATCTTT.

To note about this clone: Other DNA sequences from this sample encode an identical CDR3 as well. The rearrangement uses TRDV2 and TRDJ3, with 13 bases fitting TRDD3. Losses at the gene ends were 0 bases for V and 4 bases for J; bases not matched to a gene: 2. The CDR3 totals 18 residues. Per germline, CDR1 GEAIGNYY and CDR2 EKD. CDR3 DNA sequence: TGTGCCTGTGACACCCTACTGGGGGATACGTGGGACACCCGACAGATGTTTTTC. As protein: CACDTLLGDTWDTRQMFF.

This clone turned up a few times. V usage is TRDV2 and J usage is TRDJ1; no reliable D call. This CDR3 contains 16 residues. V shed 0 bases and J shed 1 base, with 14 bases lying between them. The germline V gene encodes CDR1 GEAIGNYY and CDR2 EKD. In DNA form, the CDR3 reads TGTGCCTGTGACACCGCTGAGAGAGGGCTCACCGATAAACTCATCTTT. Protein: CACDTAERGLTDKLIF.

This clone showed up just a few times. The junction and the germline gene differ at one end; a read error may be behind it. V is TRDV2 and J is TRDJ3; TRDD3 aligns across 12 bases. The CDR3 spans 19 residues. Germline values: CDR1 GEAIGNYY, CDR2 EKD. In DNA, the CDR3 is TGTGCCTGTGACCCCGTACTGGGGGATACATCCTGGGACACCCGACAGATATTTTTC. This sequence encodes CACDPVLGDTSWDTRQIFF.

The V and J genes are TRDV2 and TRDJ3; 8 nucleotides agree with TRDD3. With 0 bases clipped from V and 0 bases from J, the junction kept 3 bases outside the gene matches. Germline CDR1 and CDR2: GEAIGNYY and EKD. The CDR3 totals 18 residues. CDR3 residues: CACDTEGYDSWDTRQMFF. In DNA, the CDR3 is TGTGCCTGTGACACCGAGGGATACGACTCCTGGGACACCCGACAGATGTTTTTC.

Notes on this clone: Sequence at one end of the junction differs from germline and may be a read error. V and J are TRDV2 and TRDJ3; weak D call: TRDD1 (5 bases). The CDR3 totals 18 residues. Germline V gene data show CDR1 as GEAIGNYY and CDR2 as EKD. The CDR3, as DNA: TGTGCCTGTGGCACCGTTGGGAATAGCTCCTGGGACACCCGACAGATGTTTTTC. Protein sequence: CACGTVGNSSWDTRQMFF.

This chain joins TRAV29/DV5 and TRDJ3; 7 bases fit TRDD3. The J gene was not available in TCRdb and was assigned here by matching the DNA to germline segments. The CDR3 is made up of 23 amino acids. J lost 0 bases, V lost 0 bases, and 21 bases had no gene match. Germline V gene lookup returns CDR1 NSMFDY and CDR2 ISSIKDK. The CDR3 loop reads CAASVYLGDKGRLSSWDTRQMFF. CDR3 DNA sequence: TGTGCAGCAAGCGTCTACCTCGGGGATAAAGGAAGACTTAGCTCCTGGGACACCCGACAGATGTTTTTC.

This clone was recorded a few times. Other DNA sequences from this sample encode an identical CDR3 as well. The rearrangement joins TRDV2 to TRDJ3; 7 positions match TRDD3. V dropped 1 base and J dropped 0; count of bases not matched to a gene: 5. The CDR3 spans 18 residues. CDR1 is GEAIGNYY, CDR2 EKD, per germline. The CDR3 nucleotides are TGTGCCTGTGACACGGGGGGATTTAGCTCCTGGGACACCCGACAGATGTTTTTC. Encoded protein: CACDTGGFSSWDTRQMFF.

This clone has a handful of counts. CDR3 in DNA: TGTGCCTGTGACACCTGGGATTTGACAGCACAACTCTTCTTT. This translates into CACDTWDLTAQLFF. This chain joins TRDV2 and TRDJ2; the D is unclear. The CDR3 runs to 14 residues. V dropped 0 bases and J dropped 1 base, with 5 bases sitting between them. Germline CDR1 GEAIGNYY, CDR2 EKD.

This clone is termed medium-sized. Being one base from a much bigger clone, this may be a read error. This same CDR3 is encoded by further DNA sequences in the sample. The chain has TRDV2 and TRDJ2, with a tentative D call TRDD3 (6 bases). V gave up 0 bases and J gave up 2 bases, with 6 bases separating them. CDR1 is GEAIGNYY, CDR2 EKD, per germline. This CDR3 has 14 residues. The CDR3 nucleotides are TGTGCCTGTGACACCTGGGGGTTGACAGCACAACTCTTCTTT. Its protein is CACDTWGLTAQLFF.

This sequence joins TRDV2 and TRDJ3, with 8 nucleotides matching TRDD3. The CDR3 spans 20 residues. After removal of 1 base from V and 2 bases from J, the junction contained 12 bases not matched to a gene. From germline, CDR1 is GEAIGNYY and CDR2 EKD. CDR3 nucleotides: TGTGCCTGTGACACTGGGGGATCCCCCATGACGCCCTGGGACACCCGACAGATGTTTTTC. This codes for CACDTGGSPMTPWDTRQMFF.

This clone was observed a handful of times. Given a much more abundant clone one base away, this may be a read error. The chain has TRDV2 and TRDJ3; D not certain. Germline-derived CDR1 and CDR2 are GEAIGNYY and EKD. The CDR3 consists of 16 residues. The CDR3 nucleotides are TGTGCCTGTGACACGATGAGCTCCCGGGACACCCGACAGATGTTTTTC. Its protein is CACDTMSSRDTRQMFF.

The genes are TRDV2 and TRDJ1, with D maybe TRDD3 (6 bases). Trimming cost V 0 bases and J 4 bases, with 14 bases left between them. In germline, CDR1 is GEAIGNYY, CDR2 EKD. The CDR3 runs to 15 residues. The CDR3 DNA reads as TGTGCCTGTGACACCGTAGGTCTCTGGGGCGATAAACTCATCTTT. Its translation is CACDTVGLWGDKLIF.